A selection of T cell receptor beta chains follows, all from one sample in a study of glioma-infiltrating T cells after dendritic cell vaccination. Sequencing used immunoSEQ multiplex PCR; TCRdb keeps in-frame clones, though not all of them. The profile covers almost 90,000 clones, with around four fifths appearing a single time and 6.8% taken by the ten largest. Specimen: blood, collected after dendritic cell vaccination. These receptors all stem from a human donor with glioblastoma. CDR3s include the opening cysteine and the closing phenylalanine or tryptophan. The order of the fields is J gene, CDR3 length, V gene, D gene, clone size, CDR3 protein, CDR3 DNA. A D gene is named only where the DNA matches it firmly. Some rows mark clone size as missing; the rest say once, few, many or name a class of expanded clone.

TRBJ1-1 16 TRBV5-1 TRBD1 . CASSSGTGGFSTEAFF TGCGCCAGCAGCTCCGGGACAGGGGGCTTTAGCACTGAAGCTTTCTTT
TRBJ1-5 15 TRBV7-2 TRBD1 . CASSLRAGGDRPQHF TGTGCCAGCAGCTTGAGGGCAGGGGGCGACCGGCCCCAGCATTTT
TRBJ2-7 12 TRBV7-9 TRBD1 few CASSSGQGEQYF TGTGCCAGCAGCTCGGGACAGGGGGAGCAGTACTTC
TRBJ1-5 16 TRBV6-5 . . CASSYSWVEGNQPQHF TGTGCCAGCAGTTACTCGTGGGTCGAGGGCAATCAGCCCCAGCATTTT
TRBJ2-7 15 TRBV2 . . CASSDSQPGSYEQYF TGTGCCAGCAGTGATTCCCAACCGGGGTCCTACGAGCAGTACTTC
TRBJ2-7 13 TRBV25-1 TRBD1 . CASREQGTHEQYF TGTGCCAGCAGGGAACAGGGGACCCACGAGCAGTACTTC
TRBJ2-7 13 TRBV10-3 TRBD1 . CAISPPGTDEQYF TGTGCCATCAGTCCACCCGGGACAGACGAGCAGTACTTC
TRBJ1-6 14 TRBV30 TRBD1 . CAWTSDRAKSPLHF TGTGCCTGGACTTCTGACAGGGCGAAGTCACCCCTCCACTTT
TRBJ1-1 14 TRBV15 . . CATSRDNRNTEAFF TGTGCCACCAGCAGAGATAATCGGAACACTGAAGCTTTCTTT
TRBJ1-2 14 TRBV5-1 . . CASSLDNQGYGYTF TGCGCCAGCAGCTTGGACAATCAGGGCTATGGCTACACCTTC
TRBJ2-7 14 TRBV5-5 TRBD1 . CASRLGTVTYEQYF TGTGCCAGCAGACTCGGGACAGTTACCTACGAGCAGTACTTC
TRBJ2-7 15 TRBV7-9 TRBD2 . CASSSGLAGPYEQYF TGTGCCAGCAGCTCCGGACTAGCGGGCCCCTACGAGCAGTACTTC
TRBJ1-1 13 TRBV5-4 . . CASRPGRIAEAFF TGTGCCAGCAGACCGGGTAGAATAGCTGAAGCTTTCTTT
TRBJ2-3 17 TRBV7-2 TRBD2 . CASSYGLAGGVTDTQYF TGTGCCAGCAGCTACGGACTAGCGGGGGGGGTTACAGATACGCAGTATTTT
TRBJ1-6 13 TRBV5-1 . . CASSLAGNSPLHF TGCGCCAGCAGCTTGGCGGGTAATTCACCCCTCCACTTT
TRBJ1-5 16 TRBV19 . . CASSITGRGGGQPQHF TGTGCCAGTAGTATAACCGGGCGGGGAGGAGGCCAGCCCCAGCATTTT
TRBJ2-7 14 TRBV6-6 TRBD2 . CASTDSGGAPQQYF TGTGCCAGCACCGACTCCGGGGGGGCCCCCCAGCAGTACTTC
TRBJ2-2 17 TRBV2 . . CATSPVPGGPNTGELFF TGTGCCACCAGCCCGGTTCCCGGGGGGCCAAACACCGGGGAGCTGTTTTTT
TRBJ2-5 15 TRBV9 . few CASSAMGGGLETQYF TGTGCCAGCAGCGCGATGGGGGGGGGCCTTGAGACCCAGTACTTC
TRBJ1-5 15 TRBV9 . . CASSSGPSRSGPQHF TGTGCCAGCAGCTCCGGCCCCTCGCGATCGGGGCCCCAGCATTTT
TRBJ1-2 16 TRBV9 . . CASSVGEGKTNYGYTF TGTGCCAGCAGCGTAGGTGAGGGTAAAACAAACTATGGCTACACCTTC
TRBJ1-1 15 TRBV7-2 TRBD1 once CASSPGTGSNTEAFF TGTGCCAGCAGCCCCGGGACAGGGTCGAACACTGAAGCTTTCTTT
TRBJ2-5 13 TRBV12-5 . few CASGAGQMDEQYF TGTGCTAGTGGGGCTGGACAAATGGATGAGCAGTACTTC
TRBJ2-7 14 TRBV19 . . CASSIGSSDDEQYF TGTGCCAGTAGTATCGGGTCCTCAGACGACGAGCAGTACTTC
TRBJ1-5 14 TRBV5-8 TRBD1 . CASSEGASNQPQHF TGTGCCAGCAGCGAGGGGGCGAGCAATCAGCCCCAGCATTTT
TRBJ2-7 19 TRBV7-9 TRBD2 . CASSPRGLAGGPLGYEQYF TGTGCCAGCAGCCCTAGGGGTCTAGCGGGGGGGCCCCTCGGGTACGAGCAGTACTTC
TRBJ1-4 15 TRBV13 . . CASSLRGTTNEKLFF TGTGCCAGCAGCTTACGGGGAACCACTAATGAAAAACTGTTTTTT
TRBJ2-7 12 TRBV27 . . CASSLDSYEQYF TGTGCCAGCAGTTTAGACAGCTACGAGCAGTACTTC